This T cell receptor beta chain was observed in a study of blood T cell repertoires in COVID-19. On the study more broadly: Acute-phase and convalescent COVID-19 samples originated in the United States, Italy and Spain. The analysed material was cDNA or gDNA that came from T cells, B-cell-depleted T cells, or PBMCs.

Per the germline V gene, CDR1 is KGHDR and CDR2 is SFDVKD. The CDR3 is 15 amino acids. The V and J ends lost 3 bases and 8 bases, in that order; junction bases with no gene match: 7. This clone has just a few counts. Original data processing: Amplification of reference gene primers was used by the study to estimate nucleated cell counts. Sequencing used immunoSEQ multiplex PCR; TCRdb keeps in-frame clones, though not all of them. V and J calls and clone size are copied from that table; D and trimming were computed from the DNA. The table includes under 55,000 clones, 79% detected once. Sequencing was performed on peripheral blood. The sequence derives from an older man with acute or convalescent COVID-19. The chain carries TRBV24-1 and TRBJ2-1; 9 positions agree with TRBD2. CDR3 sequence reads: CATSDPSTSGHEQFF. The CDR3 DNA sequence: TGTGCCACCAGTGATCCTTCGACTAGCGGCCATGAGCAGTTCTTC.